What follows are 23 T cell receptor beta chains derived from one specimen sequenced in a study of CD8 T cells in ankylosing spondylitis (TCRdb year 2017). Receptors were amplified or captured by 5' RACE. These reads were obtained on an Illumina HiSeq 2500. TCRdb reanalyzed the raw reads on its own, using fastp at Q25 for trimming and MiXCR for clone calling, and kept in-frame beta chains. Every CDR3 protein is listed once, alongside the most common genes and DNA of its rows. The sample contains under 130,000 distinct CDR3 sequences, more than 20% of them found a single time. 9% to 15% of the sample belongs to the ten largest clones. The specimen sequenced was synovial fluid, either unsorted or a sorted T cell fraction (not recorded which). Receptors originate from a male donor with ankylosing spondylitis.

This chain links TRBV24-1 with TRBJ2-7; D may be TRBD2 (5 bases). The V end lost 3 bases, the J end lost 1 base, and 12 bases lay between the germline ends. CDR1 KGHDR and CDR2 SFDVKD come from the germline V gene. This CDR3 comprises 15 residues. In nucleotides, the CDR3 is TGTGCCACCAGTGATCCCCCAGCGGATTCCTACGAGCAGTACGTC. Protein: CATSDPPADSYEQYV.

This clonotype showed up many times. V and J are TRBV7-7 and TRBJ2-5, with 8 bases that match TRBD1. Unmatched junction bases numbered 13, after V lost 5 bases and J lost 5 bases. Germline loops: CDR1 SSHAT, CDR2 FNYEAQ (reference sequence). The CDR3 sequence is 16 residues long. The CDR3 sequence is CASSPNSGQGPETQYF. The CDR3 nucleotides are TGTGCCAGCAGCCCCAATTCCGGACAGGGCCCGGAGACCCAGTACTTC. Based on the CDR3 plus reference TRBV7-7 and TRBJ2-5, the full variable domain is GAGVSQSPRYKVTKRGQDVTLRCDPISSHATLYWYQQALGQGPEFLTYFNYEAQPDKSGLPSDRFSAERPEGSISTLTIQRTEQRDSAMYRCASSPNSGQGPETQYFGPGTRLLVL.

The chain carries TRBV27 and TRBJ1-1, with a possible D match to TRBD1 (6 bases). CDR3 length: 14 amino acids. V was cut by 6 bases and J by 3 bases, with 14 bases left in between. Germline values: CDR1 MNHEY, CDR2 SMNVEV (reference sequence). CDR3 in amino acids: CASRIADSYTEAFF. The CDR3 region has the DNA TGTGCCAGCAGGATAGCGGACAGCTACACTGAAGCTTTCTTT.

The chain combines TRBV20-1 with TRBJ2-5; 7 nucleotides agree with TRBD1. The germline V gene has CDR1 DFQATT and CDR2 SNEGSKA (reference sequence). The V and J ends lost 1 base and 3 bases, in that order; junction bases with no gene match: 2. There are 13 residues in the CDR3. In DNA form, the CDR3 reads TGCAGTGCTAGAGGAGGGGGCGAAGAGACCCAGTACTTC. Translation gives CSARGGGEETQYF.

This clonotype has at least ten counts. V gene TRBV5-1 combines with J gene TRBJ2-1, with D possibly matching TRBD2 (6 bases). This CDR3 region has 16 residues. The germline gives CDR1 SGHRS, CDR2 YFSETQ. V shed 6 bases and J shed 3 bases, with 19 bases lying between them. The DNA of the CDR3 is TGCGCCAGCAACCCTACCGGGACTGACTACTACAATGAGCAGTTCTTC. It translates to CASNPTGTDYYNEQFF. Filled out from reference TRBV5-1 and TRBJ2-1, the complete variable domain reads KAGVTQTPRYLIKTRGQQVTLSCSPISGHRSVSWYQQTPGQGLQFLFEYFSETQRNKGNFPGRFSGRQFSNSRSEMNVSTLELGDSALYLCASNPTGTDYYNEQFFGPGTRLTVL.

This clonotype was seen only a few times. The rearrangement joins TRBV7-7 to TRBJ2-3, with D perhaps TRBD2 (5 bases). The V gene's germline CDR1 is SSHAT and CDR2 FNYEAQ (reference sequence). With 4 bases removed from V and 0 bases from J, the gap between germline ends came to 11 bases. This CDR3 has 15 residues. The chain's CDR3 is CASSSSRTSTDTQYF. In DNA, the CDR3 is TGTGCCAGCAGCTCAAGTCGGACTAGCACAGATACGCAGTATTTT.

This clonotype was observed a handful of times. The chain carries TRBV27 and TRBJ1-4; D uncertain. The V end lost 3 bases, the J end lost 1 base, and 6 bases lay between the germline ends. CDR1 and CDR2 (germline): MNHEY, SMNVEV (reference sequence). This CDR3 is built from 14 residues. DNA of the CDR3: TGTGCCAGCAGTTTTGGTGTAACTAATGAAAAACTGTTTTTT. Translating it yields CASSFGVTNEKLFF.

This clonotype has a single count. The rearrangement links TRBV18 to TRBJ1-5; D is perhaps TRBD1 (6 bases). V lost 3 bases to trimming and J lost 6 bases, with 12 bases between them. The germline V gene encodes CDR1 KGHSH and CDR2 LQKENI. This CDR3 spans 14 amino acids. CDR3 in DNA: TGTGCCAGCTCACCCCTGGACAGCTCTCAGCCCCAGCATTTT. This gives the protein CASSPLDSSQPQHF. Supplemented by reference TRBV18 and TRBJ1-5, the full variable domain reads NAGVMQNPRHLVRRRGQEARLRCSPMKGHSHVYWYRQLPEEGLKFMVYLQKENIIDESGMPKERFSAEFPKEGPSILRIQQVVRGDSAAYFCASSPLDSSQPQHFGDGTRLSIL.

The chain employs TRBV7-9 and TRBJ2-5, with TRBD2 matching 10 bases. The CDR3 runs to 14 residues. Per germline, CDR1 SEHNR and CDR2 FQNEAQ (reference sequence). V lost 5 bases to trimming and J lost 5 bases; unmatched junction nucleotides: 5. For the CDR3, the DNA is TGTGCCAGCAGCCAAAGCGGGAGGGCCGAGACCCAGTACTTC. As protein: CASSQSGRAETQYF.

On this clonotype itself: Its ends do not fully match the called genes, so a read error is possible. This chain uses TRBV3-1 with TRBJ2-3; 13 positions agree with TRBD2. Germline assignment: CDR1 LGHDT and CDR2 YNNKEL (reference sequence). The CDR3 has 16 residues. The CDR3 is CASSQGLAGGTDTQYF. The CDR3 region has the DNA TGTGCCAGCAGCCAAGGACTAGCGGGAGGCACTGATACGCAGTATTTT.

V usage is TRBV10-3 and J usage is TRBJ2-2; the match to TRBD1 covers 9 bases. Trimming removed 4 bases from V and 3 bases from J; junction bases left unmatched: 3. CDR3 length equals 15 residues. Looked up from germline, CDR1 is ENHRY and CDR2 is SYGVKD. CDR3 coding DNA: TGTGCCATCAGTGGACGGGACAGGGACACCGGGGAGCTGTTTTTT. Amino acids: CAISGRDRDTGELFF.

The chain couples TRBV29-1 to TRBJ1-2; no clear D. V gave up 7 bases and J gave up 3 bases, with 9 bases separating them. CDR1 is SQVTM and CDR2 is ANQGSEA in the germline V gene. CDR3 length: 11 amino acids. CDR3 in amino acids: CSAPADYGYTF. The CDR3 nucleotides read TGCAGCGCCCCCGCCGACTATGGCTACACCTTC.

The rearrangement joins TRBV11-2 to TRBJ2-7; D gene unclear. CDR3 length: 14 amino acids. V was shortened by 5 bases and J by 3 bases, with 14 bases between the two germline ends. Germline V gives CDR1 SGHAT, CDR2 FQNNGV. DNA for the CDR3: TGTGCCAGCAGCCTGAGTGGAGCGTACTACGAGCAGTACGTC. It encodes CASSLSGAYYEQYV.

This rearrangement joins TRBV9 to TRBJ2-4, with unresolved D. The CDR3 contains 13 residues. V was pared by 1 base and J by 5 bases, with 7 bases between. From germline, CDR1 is SGDLS and CDR2 YYNGEE. In DNA, the CDR3 is TGTGCCAGCAGCGTAAGTCCAGAAAACATTCAGTACTTC. Translated, it gives CASSVSPENIQYF.

The V gene is TRBV20-1, the J gene TRBJ2-5, with a tentative D call TRBD1 (5 bases). This CDR3 spans 12 amino acids. Germline V CDR1 and CDR2: DFQATT, SNEGSKA (reference sequence). V lost 2 bases and J 1 base, leaving 5 bases between the germline ends. CDR3 bases: TGCAGTGCTAGAACAGGCCAAGAGACCCAGTACTTC. Amino acids: CSARTGQETQYF.

This clonotype was seen only a few times. The genes are TRBV12-3 or TRBV12-4 and TRBJ1-5; D uncertain. CDR3 length equals 14 residues. V lost 2 bases to trimming and J lost 5 bases, with 10 bases between them. The CDR3 here is CASSLQSTDQPQHF. CDR3 nucleotides: TGTGCCAGCAGTTTACAGTCTACAGATCAGCCCCAGCATTTT.

The chain uses TRBV20-1 and TRBJ2-7; D is unresolved. V lost 3 bases, J lost 5 bases, and 11 bases lay in between. Germline assignment: CDR1 DFQATT and CDR2 SNEGSKA (reference sequence). This CDR3 contains 12 residues. As DNA, the CDR3 is TGCAGTGCTAGGGGCAGTAGGCACGAGCAGTACTTC. It translates to CSARGSRHEQYF.

CDR3 loop: CASSLAAGPPYNEQFF. In nucleotides, the CDR3 is TGCGCCAGCAGCTTGGCGGCGGGACCTCCCTACAATGAGCAGTTCTTC. The chain employs TRBV5-1 and TRBJ2-1; possibly TRBD2 for D (6 bases). CDR3 size: 16 residues. V was clipped by 0 bases and J by 2 bases, with 12 bases between them. The germline gives CDR1 SGHRS, CDR2 YFSETQ.

This chain connects TRBV3-1 to TRBJ2-7, with TRBD2 identical over 7 bases. V trimming: 1 base; J trimming: 3 bases; junction bases outside the gene matches: 9. Germline CDR1 LGHDT, CDR2 YNNKEL (reference sequence). The CDR3 is 16 amino acids. CDR3 nucleotide sequence: TGTGCCAGCAGCCAAGGGCGCGGCGGGAGTTACTACGAGCAGTACTTC. It codes for CASSQGRGGSYYEQYF.

This clonotype was seen a single time. The chain links TRBV10-2 to TRBJ1-5; the D gene is possibly TRBD1 (5 bases). The ends were cut back, 7 bases at V and 3 bases at J, with 10 bases in the middle. This CDR3 spans 13 amino acids. CDR1 and CDR2 (germline): WSHSY, SAAADI. CDR3 region: CASNQGYNQPQHF. CDR3 DNA sequence: TGCGCCAGCAACCAGGGTTACAATCAGCCCCAGCATTTT.

The chain joins TRBV18 to TRBJ1-5; D unresolved. The CDR3 extends over 13 amino acids. Germline V gene data show CDR1 as KGHSH and CDR2 as LQKENI. Deletions cut 3 bases from V and 3 bases from J, with 6 bases between. The CDR3 spells CASSPTTNQPQHF. CDR3 bases: TGTGCCAGCTCACCTACAACCAATCAGCCCCAGCATTTT.

This clonotype was counted between two and nine times. This could be a read error, since a much larger clone is one nucleotide away. V and J are TRBV7-9 and TRBJ2-1; D not resolved. Germline CDR1 SEHNR, CDR2 FQNEAQ (reference sequence). The CDR3 is 12 residues long. The CDR3 protein is CATGGSYNEQFF. CDR3 DNA sequence: TGTGCTACTGGCGGCTCCTACAATGAGCAGTTCTTC.

This clonotype was recorded at least ten times. The chain is built from TRBV7-9 and TRBJ2-5; D gene ambiguous. The CDR3 is 15 residues long. Germline V gives CDR1 SEHNR, CDR2 FQNEAQ (reference sequence). V was shortened by 5 bases and J by 4 bases, with 17 bases between the two germline ends. As DNA, the CDR3 is TGTGCCAGCAGCACCTCTTACGAAGATCGAGAGACCCAGTACTTC. Its translation is CASSTSYEDRETQYF.